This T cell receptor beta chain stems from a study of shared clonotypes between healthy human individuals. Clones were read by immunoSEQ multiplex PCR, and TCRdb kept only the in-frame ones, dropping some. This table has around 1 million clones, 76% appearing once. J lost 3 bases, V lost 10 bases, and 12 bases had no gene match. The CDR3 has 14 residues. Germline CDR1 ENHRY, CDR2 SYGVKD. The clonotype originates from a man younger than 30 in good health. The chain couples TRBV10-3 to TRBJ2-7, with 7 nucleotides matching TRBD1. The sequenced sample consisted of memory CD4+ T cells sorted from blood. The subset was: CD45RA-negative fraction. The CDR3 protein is CATSRAGGGYEQYF. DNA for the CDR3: TGTGCCACCTCGAGGGCAGGGGGTGGCTACGAGCAGTACTTC.